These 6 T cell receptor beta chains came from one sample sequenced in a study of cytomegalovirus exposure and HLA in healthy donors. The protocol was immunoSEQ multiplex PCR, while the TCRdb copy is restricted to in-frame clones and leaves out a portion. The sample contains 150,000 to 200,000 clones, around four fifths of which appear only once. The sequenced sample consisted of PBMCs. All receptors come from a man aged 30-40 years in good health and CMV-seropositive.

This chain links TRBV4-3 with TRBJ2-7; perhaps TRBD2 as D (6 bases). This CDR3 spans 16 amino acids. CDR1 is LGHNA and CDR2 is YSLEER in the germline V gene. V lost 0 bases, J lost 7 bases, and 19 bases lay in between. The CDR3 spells CASSQDQRPRSGEQYF. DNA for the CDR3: TGCGCCAGCAGCCAAGATCAAAGGCCGAGGAGCGGGGAGCAGTACTTC.

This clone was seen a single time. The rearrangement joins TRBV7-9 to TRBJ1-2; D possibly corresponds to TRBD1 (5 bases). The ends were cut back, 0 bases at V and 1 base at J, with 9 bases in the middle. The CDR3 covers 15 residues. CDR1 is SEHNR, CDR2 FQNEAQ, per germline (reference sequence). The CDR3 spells CASSLAAGNNYGYTF. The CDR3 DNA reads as TGTGCCAGCAGCTTAGCGGCAGGGAATAACTATGGCTACACCTTC. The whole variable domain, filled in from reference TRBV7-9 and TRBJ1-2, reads DTGVSQNPRHKITKRGQNVTFRCDPISEHNRLYWYRQTLGQGPEFLTYFQNEAQLEKSRLLSDRFSAERPKGSFSTLEIQRTEQGDSAMYLCASSLAAGNNYGYTFGSGTRLTVV.

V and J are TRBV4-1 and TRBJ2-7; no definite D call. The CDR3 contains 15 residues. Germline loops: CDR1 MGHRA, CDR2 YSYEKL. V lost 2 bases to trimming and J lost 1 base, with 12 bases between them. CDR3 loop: CASSQYPGKSYEQYF. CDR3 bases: TGCGCCAGCAGCCAATACCCGGGTAAATCCTACGAGCAGTACTTC.

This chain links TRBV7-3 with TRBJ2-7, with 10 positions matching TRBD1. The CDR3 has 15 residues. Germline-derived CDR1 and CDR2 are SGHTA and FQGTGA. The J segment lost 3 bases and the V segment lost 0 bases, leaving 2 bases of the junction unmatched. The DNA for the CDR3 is TGTGCCAGCAGCTTAACGGGGGACAGGGGCTACGAGCAGTACTTC. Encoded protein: CASSLTGDRGYEQYF.

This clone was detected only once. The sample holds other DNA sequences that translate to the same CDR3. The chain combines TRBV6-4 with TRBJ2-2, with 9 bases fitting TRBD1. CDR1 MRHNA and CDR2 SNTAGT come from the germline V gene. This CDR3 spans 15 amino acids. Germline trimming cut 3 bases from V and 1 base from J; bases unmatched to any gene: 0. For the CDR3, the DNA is TGTGCCAGCAGTGAGGGACAGGGGAACACCGGGGAGCTGTTTTTT. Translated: CASSEGQGNTGELFF.

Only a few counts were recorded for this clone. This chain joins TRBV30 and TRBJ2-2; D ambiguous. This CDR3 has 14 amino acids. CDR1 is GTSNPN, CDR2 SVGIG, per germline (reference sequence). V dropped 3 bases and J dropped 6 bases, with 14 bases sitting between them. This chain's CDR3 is CAWSALLESGELFF. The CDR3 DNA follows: TGTGCCTGGAGCGCTCTACTGGAGTCCGGGGAGCTGTTTTTT. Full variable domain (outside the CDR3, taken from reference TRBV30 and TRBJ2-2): SQTIHQWPATLVQPVGSPLSLECTVEGTSNPNLYWYRQAAGRGLQLLFYSVGIGQISSEVPQNLSASRPQDRQFILSSKKLLLSDSGFYLCAWSALLESGELFFGEGSRLTVL.